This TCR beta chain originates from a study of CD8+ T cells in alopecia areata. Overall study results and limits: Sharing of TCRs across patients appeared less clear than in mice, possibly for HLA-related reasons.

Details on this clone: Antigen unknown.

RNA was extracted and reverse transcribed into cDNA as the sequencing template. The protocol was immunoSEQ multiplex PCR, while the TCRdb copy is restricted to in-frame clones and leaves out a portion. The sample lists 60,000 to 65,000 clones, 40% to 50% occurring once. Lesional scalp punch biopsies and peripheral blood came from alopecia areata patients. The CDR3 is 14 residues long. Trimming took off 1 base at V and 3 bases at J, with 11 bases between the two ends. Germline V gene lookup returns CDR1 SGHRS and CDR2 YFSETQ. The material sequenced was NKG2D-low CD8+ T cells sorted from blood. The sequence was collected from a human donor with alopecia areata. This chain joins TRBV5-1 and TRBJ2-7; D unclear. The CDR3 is CASSLSPELYEQYF. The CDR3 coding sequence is TGCGCCAGCAGCTTGAGCCCGGAGCTCTACGAGCAGTACTTC.